A single TCR beta chain is shown here with its context. Assay: immunoSEQ multiplex PCR; the TCRdb copy retains only in-frame clones and omits some. The table lists fewer than 85,000 clones, roughly 90% of them singletons. This sample stems from a study of T cell changes during pregnancy in multiple sclerosis. The sample was peripheral blood, taken in the first trimester of pregnancy. This TCR derives from a female donor in good health, enrolled as a control in a pregnancy study.

The CDR3, as DNA: TGTGCCAGCAGAACGCTAGCGGGATTGACAGATACGCAGTATTTT. As protein: CASRTLAGLTDTQYF. The chain recombines TRBV27 with TRBJ2-3; 9 bases agree with TRBD2. The CDR3 sequence is 15 residues long. V shed 6 bases and J 3 bases; nucleotides not matched to a gene: 7. Germline CDR1 reads MNHEY; CDR2 reads SMNVEV (reference sequence).